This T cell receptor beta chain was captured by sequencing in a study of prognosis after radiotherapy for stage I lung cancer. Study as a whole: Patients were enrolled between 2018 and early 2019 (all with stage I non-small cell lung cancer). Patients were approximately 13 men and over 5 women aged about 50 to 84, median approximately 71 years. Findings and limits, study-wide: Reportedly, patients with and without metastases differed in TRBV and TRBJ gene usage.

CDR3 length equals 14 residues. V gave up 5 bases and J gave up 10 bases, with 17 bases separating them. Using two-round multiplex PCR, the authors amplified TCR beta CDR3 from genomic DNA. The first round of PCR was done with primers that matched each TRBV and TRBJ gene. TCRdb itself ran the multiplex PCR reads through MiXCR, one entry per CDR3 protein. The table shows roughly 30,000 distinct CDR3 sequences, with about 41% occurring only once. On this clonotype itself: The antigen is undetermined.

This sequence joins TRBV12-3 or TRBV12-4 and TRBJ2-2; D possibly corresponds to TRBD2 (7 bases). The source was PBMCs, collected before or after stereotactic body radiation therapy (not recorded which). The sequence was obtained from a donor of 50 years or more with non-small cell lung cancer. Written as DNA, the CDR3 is TGTGCCAGCAGTCTGCGGGGGCGCTGCGCGGAGCTGTTTTTT. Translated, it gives CASSLRGRCAELFF.